Listed here are 25 T cell receptor beta chains from one sample, sequenced in a study of cytomegalovirus exposure and HLA in healthy donors. PCR involved 60 Vbeta and 13 Jbeta primers. TCRdb keeps only in-frame clones here, not all; method: immunoSEQ multiplex PCR. Of around 100,000 clones in the sample, roughly 70% were seen once. Sequenced sample: PBMCs. The receptors come from a man aged 40-49 years in good health and CMV-seropositive.

This clone was seen a handful of times. The V call is TRBV29-1, the J call TRBJ2-2; 8 nucleotides line up with TRBD2. This CDR3 contains 14 residues. The V segment lost 6 bases and the J segment 0 bases; nucleotides outside the gene matches: 3. CDR1 and CDR2 (germline): SQVTM, ANQGSEA. CDR3 in DNA: TGCAGCGTACCGACTAGCGCGAACACCGGGGAGCTGTTTTTT. It is translated as CSVPTSANTGELFF.

Here the CDR3 reads CASSIDGRGYSQPQHF. CDR3 sequence (DNA): TGTGCCAGTAGTATAGATGGCAGGGGCTACAGCCAGCCCCAGCATTTT. The J gene is TRBJ1-5, the V gene TRBV19, with a possible D match to TRBD1 (6 bases). V was cut by 0 bases and J by 7 bases, with 16 bases left in between. Germline V gives CDR1 LNHDA, CDR2 SQIVND (reference sequence). The CDR3 contains 16 residues.

A single count supports this clone. The V gene is TRBV6-1, the J gene TRBJ2-3; 7 bases line up with TRBD2. From germline, CDR1 is MNHNS and CDR2 SASEGT. The CDR3 consists of 16 residues. V dropped 3 bases and J dropped 1; count of bases not matched to a gene: 7. In DNA form, the CDR3 reads TGTGCCAGCAGTGAGAGAATAGCGGGCCGCACAGATACGCAGTATTTT. Its translation: CASSERIAGRTDTQYF.

CDR3 in amino acids: CASSQWDSPSSGANVLTF. The CDR3 region has the DNA TGCGCCAGCAGCCAATGGGACAGTCCGAGCTCTGGGGCCAACGTCCTGACTTTC. This chain links TRBV4-1 with TRBJ2-6; 7 bases map to TRBD1. The germline V gene encodes CDR1 MGHRA and CDR2 YSYEKL. The V segment lost 2 bases and the J segment 0 bases; nucleotides outside the gene matches: 7. This CDR3 is built from 18 residues.

The V and J genes are TRBV6-1 and TRBJ2-5; tentatively, D is TRBD2 (5 bases). The CDR3 spans 15 residues. Trimming stripped 7 bases from V and 4 bases from J, with 19 bases between. Germline V gene lookup returns CDR1 MNHNS and CDR2 SASEGT. The CDR3 DNA reads TGTGCCAGCACCCGAGCCTTGAGGGATCGAGAGACCCAGTACTTC. Translated: CASTRALRDRETQYF.

The V call is TRBV5-1, the J call TRBJ2-7; 8 bases fit TRBD1. The CDR3 has 15 residues. V lost 0 bases to trimming and J lost 0 bases; unmatched junction nucleotides: 2. Germline CDR1 and CDR2: SGHRS and YFSETQ. The CDR3 region is CASSLGQGHSYEQYV. DNA of the CDR3: TGCGCCAGCAGCTTGGGACAGGGGCACTCCTACGAGCAGTACGTC.

As concerns this clone: Its ends do not fully match the called genes, so a read error is possible. J is TRBJ1-2 and V is TRBV4-1, with D uncertain. The germline CDR1 and CDR2 sequences are MGHRA and YSYEKL. This CDR3 has 14 amino acids. The CDR3 DNA reads TGCGCCAGCAGCCAAGTAACGGTTGACTACGGCTACACCTTC. This gives the protein CASSQVTVDYGYTF.

This chain connects TRBV2 to TRBJ2-3; 7 positions match TRBD2. The germline CDR1 and CDR2 sequences are SNHLY and FYNNEI. This CDR3 has 15 residues. The ends lost 4 bases at V and 8 bases at J; junction bases unmatched: 12. The chain's CDR3 is CASSVGGGSLGTQYF. In DNA, the CDR3 is TGTGCCAGCAGTGTGGGGGGAGGGTCGCTTGGTACGCAGTATTTT.

The rearrangement links TRBV27 to TRBJ2-1; D remains unclear. The CDR3 contains 13 residues. Trimming took off 2 bases at V and 8 bases at J, with 10 bases between the two ends. Germline V lookup: CDR1 MNHEY, CDR2 SMNVEV (reference sequence). CDR3 bases: TGTGCCAGCAGTTTAGGAGTCCGCTATGAGCAGTTCTTC. It yields the protein CASSLGVRYEQFF.

This chain connects TRBV7-2 to TRBJ1-5; D remains unclear. Trimming left V 3 bases short and J 10 bases short, with 10 bases between. In germline, CDR1 is SGHTA, CDR2 FQGNSA. The CDR3 runs 12 residues. CDR3 amino acids: CASSFVASPQHF. CDR3 sequence (DNA): TGTGCCAGCAGCTTCGTGGCATCTCCCCAGCATTTT.

The chain employs TRBV29-1 and TRBJ1-2, with 9 bases that match TRBD1. The CDR3 is 13 residues long. V lost 3 bases to trimming and J lost 4 bases; unmatched junction nucleotides: 3. Looked up from germline, CDR1 is SQVTM and CDR2 is ANQGSEA. The CDR3 sequence is CSVETGGSYGYTF. The CDR3 region has the DNA TGCAGCGTTGAGACAGGGGGTAGCTATGGCTACACCTTC.

This chain connects TRBV10-3 to TRBJ1-3; 11 bases map to TRBD1. Losses at the gene ends were 8 bases for V and 6 bases for J; bases not matched to a gene: 6. This CDR3 is built from 14 residues. Germline CDR1 and CDR2: ENHRY and SYGVKD. The CDR3 protein is CAIGQGQGANTIYF. The CDR3 DNA sequence: TGTGCCATCGGGCAAGGACAGGGGGCAAACACCATATATTTT.

The chain couples TRBV7-2 to TRBJ2-3; 9 nucleotides line up with TRBD2. The J segment lost 4 bases and the V segment lost 6 bases, leaving 17 bases of the junction unmatched. The V gene's germline CDR1 is SGHTA and CDR2 FQGNSA. This CDR3 has 18 amino acids. The CDR3 region has the DNA TGTGCCAGCAGTTCCACCGGGGTAGCGGGAGTGGTGGCAGATACGCAGTATTTT. Amino acid sequence: CASSSTGVAGVVADTQYF.

This clone was observed a handful of times. The chain employs TRBV7-9 and TRBJ1-5, with D possibly TRBD1 on 5 matching bases. From germline, CDR1 is SEHNR and CDR2 FQNEAQ (reference sequence). This CDR3 contains 14 residues. The ends were cut back, 1 base at V and 6 bases at J, with 10 bases in the middle. CDR3 nucleotides: TGTGCCAGCAGCTTAGAAGCGGGACGTCAGCCCCAGCATTTT. As protein: CASSLEAGRQPQHF.

This clone was seen only once. The chain couples TRBV7-2 to TRBJ2-1; a possible D gene is TRBD1 (5 bases). Looked up from germline, CDR1 is SGHTA and CDR2 is FQGNSA. V was cut by 3 bases and J by 8 bases, with 14 bases left in between. This CDR3 has 14 residues. The CDR3 nucleotides are TGTGCCAGCAGCTTGGGGCAGGGTTTTTATGAGCAGTTCTTC. This sequence encodes CASSLGQGFYEQFF.

This chain connects TRBV7-9 to TRBJ2-3; 9 bases agree with TRBD1. The V and J ends lost 5 bases and 6 bases, in that order; junction bases with no gene match: 3. CDR3 length: 13 amino acids. Germline V lookup: CDR1 SEHNR, CDR2 FQNEAQ (reference sequence). The CDR3 nucleotides are TGTGCCAGCAGCCCCGGGACAGGGGATACGCAGTATTTT. Translation gives CASSPGTGDTQYF. Full variable domain (remainder filled in from reference TRBV7-9 and TRBJ2-3): DTGVSQNPRHKITKRGQNVTFRCDPISEHNRLYWYRQTLGQGPEFLTYFQNEAQLEKSRLLSDRFSAERPKGSFSTLEIQRTEQGDSAMYLCASSPGTGDTQYFGPGTRLTVL.

This clone turned up a few times. The gene calls are TRBV13 and TRBJ2-1, with 8 bases aligning to TRBD1. Per the germline V gene, CDR1 is PRHDT and CDR2 is FYEKMQ (reference sequence). The V segment lost 5 bases and the J segment 8 bases; nucleotides outside the gene matches: 5. CDR3 length: 13 amino acids. The CDR3 nucleotides are TGTGCCAGCAGCACCAGGGGGCGGGATGAGCAGTTCTTC. This codes for CASSTRGRDEQFF. Full variable domain (rest looked up from reference TRBV13 and TRBJ2-1): AAGVIQSPRHLIKEKRETATLKCYPIPRHDTVYWYQQGPGQDPQFLISFYEKMQSDKGSIPDRFSAQQFSDYHSELNMSSLELGDSALYFCASSTRGRDEQFFGPGTRLTVL.

This chain uses TRBV5-1 with TRBJ1-3, with D unresolved. The V gene's germline CDR1 is SGHRS and CDR2 YFSETQ. Trimming took off 0 bases at V and 0 bases at J, with 10 bases between the two ends. This CDR3 spans 16 amino acids. The CDR3 here is CASSLEAQTSGNTIYF. Here the CDR3 DNA reads TGCGCCAGCAGCTTGGAAGCGCAGACCTCTGGAAACACCATATATTTT. The full variable domain, rest sourced from reference TRBV5-1 and TRBJ1-3, is KAGVTQTPRYLIKTRGQQVTLSCSPISGHRSVSWYQQTPGQGLQFLFEYFSETQRNKGNFPGRFSGRQFSNSRSEMNVSTLELGDSALYLCASSLEAQTSGNTIYFGEGSWLTVV.

The chain links TRBV6-5 to TRBJ1-2, with D unclear. CDR1 is MNHEY, CDR2 SVGAGI, per germline. The germline V and J ends were trimmed by 10 bases and 2 bases, with 8 bases remaining between them. This CDR3 contains 11 residues. CDR3 sequence: CATGRNYGYTF. In DNA, the CDR3 is TGTGCCACCGGTCGCAACTATGGCTACACCTTC.

This chain connects TRBV19 to TRBJ2-3; tentatively, D is TRBD2 (6 bases). Germline values: CDR1 LNHDA, CDR2 SQIVND (reference sequence). The germline V and J ends were trimmed by 3 bases and 2 bases, with 12 bases remaining between them. This CDR3 has 15 residues. The CDR3 loop reads CASSIGGFSTDTQYF. The DNA of the CDR3 is TGTGCCAGTAGTATCGGGGGATTCTCCACAGATACGCAGTATTTT. Together with reference TRBV19 and TRBJ2-3, the CDR3 gives the full variable domain: DGGITQSPKYLFRKEGQNVTLSCEQNLNHDAMYWYRQDPGQGLRLIYYSQIVNDFQKGDIAEGYSVSREKKESFPLTVTSAQKNPTAFYLCASSIGGFSTDTQYFGPGTRLTVL.

The rearrangement joins TRBV30 to TRBJ1-2; D possibly corresponds to TRBD1 (5 bases). Between the trimmed V and J ends, which lost 7 bases and 4 bases, there was a span of 13 bases. The CDR3 is 12 amino acids. Germline loops: CDR1 GTSNPN, CDR2 SVGIG (reference sequence). The CDR3 nucleotides are TGTGCCTCCGTGGGGGGTGGCTATGGCTACACCTTC. It translates to CASVGGGYGYTF.

The chain uses TRBV29-1 and TRBJ2-7; maybe TRBD1 (5 bases). From germline, CDR1 is SQVTM and CDR2 ANQGSEA. The CDR3 is 17 residues long. The V and J ends lost 2 bases and 0 bases respectively, with 20 bases between them. CDR3 bases: TGCAGCGTTGAAAGCCCACTTGGTAGGGGAAGCTCCTACGAGCAGTACTTC. Translated: CSVESPLGRGSSYEQYF.

The chain joins TRBV5-1 to TRBJ2-1; possible D gene TRBD2, 6 bases. V gave up 6 bases and J gave up 7 bases, with 17 bases separating them. CDR1 is SGHRS and CDR2 is YFSETQ in the germline V gene. The CDR3 runs to 14 residues. This chain's CDR3 is CASTSALEGNEQFF. The CDR3 DNA is TGCGCCAGCACTAGCGCCTTAGAAGGTAATGAGCAGTTCTTC.

This clone was picked up a small number of times. The gene calls are TRBV6-1 and TRBJ1-1; the match to TRBD1 covers 11 bases. Germline loops: CDR1 MNHNS, CDR2 SASEGT. This CDR3 has 15 residues. Unmatched junction bases numbered 6, after V lost 3 bases and J lost 6 bases. CDR3 DNA sequence: TGTGCCAGCAGTGATGCCGGGACAGGGGGGGCTGAAGCTTTCTTT. Translating it yields CASSDAGTGGAEAFF.

A single count supports this clone. This chain links TRBV28 with TRBJ1-1; D might be TRBD1 (6 bases). The germline V gene encodes CDR1 MDHEN and CDR2 SYDVKM. The CDR3 sequence is 12 residues long. Trimming pared 6 bases from V and 1 base from J, leaving 6 bases between. Here the CDR3 DNA reads TGTGCCAGCAGACAGGGGAACACTGAAGCTTTCTTT. It codes for CASRQGNTEAFF.